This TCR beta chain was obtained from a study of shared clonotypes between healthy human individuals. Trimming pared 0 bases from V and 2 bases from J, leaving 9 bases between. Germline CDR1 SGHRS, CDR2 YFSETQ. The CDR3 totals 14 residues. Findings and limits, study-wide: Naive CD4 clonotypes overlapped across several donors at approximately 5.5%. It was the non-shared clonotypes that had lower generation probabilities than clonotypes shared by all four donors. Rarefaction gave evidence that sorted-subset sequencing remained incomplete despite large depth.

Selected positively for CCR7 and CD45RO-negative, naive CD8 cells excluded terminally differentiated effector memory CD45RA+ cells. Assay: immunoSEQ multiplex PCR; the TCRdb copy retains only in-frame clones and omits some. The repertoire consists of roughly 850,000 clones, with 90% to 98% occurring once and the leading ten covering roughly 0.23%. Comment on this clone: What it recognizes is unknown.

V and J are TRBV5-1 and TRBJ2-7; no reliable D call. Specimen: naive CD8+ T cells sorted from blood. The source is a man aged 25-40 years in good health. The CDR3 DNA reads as TGCGCCAGCAGCTTGGAGGCAGCTGCCTACGAGCAGTACTTC. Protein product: CASSLEAAAYEQYF.